The rows below give T cell receptor beta chains drawn from one sample of a study of blood T cell repertoires in COVID-19. Produced via immunoSEQ multiplex PCR; TCRdb's table is partial and in-frame only. The data show around 130,000 clones, 80% to 85% seen once. Sequenced material: peripheral blood. These receptors all stem from a human donor in a cohort sampled during active COVID-19. The CDR3 runs from the conserved cysteine through the conserved F or W. The D gene is left open where the match is weak. Not every row has a clone size; where given, it reads once, few, many or a size class.

>NA|TRBD2|TRBJ2-5|TRBV19
TGTGCCAGTAGGCTAGGGGCTAGCGGGGTAGAGACCCAGTACTTC
CASRLGASGVETQYF
>NA|TRBD1|TRBJ2-1|TRBV5-4
TGTGCCGGGGGACAGGGGCCCGTATACAATGAGCAGTTCTTC
CAGGQGPVYNEQFF
>NA|TRBD1|TRBJ1-2|TRBV6-5
TGTGCCAGCAGCAGGGGACAGCCTTATGGCTACACCTTC
CASSRGQPYGYTF
>NA|NA|TRBJ2-5|TRBV7-2
TGTGCCAGCAGCTTCCAAGCGGGCGGGGAGACCCAGTACTTC
CASSFQAGGETQYF
>once|NA|TRBJ2-1|TRBV12-5
TGTGCTAGTGGTCTATCGTTTCACGGCTCCTACAATGAGCAGTTCTTC
CASGLSFHGSYNEQFF
>NA|TRBD1|TRBJ1-4|TRBV19
TGTGCCAGTGCACAGGGGGCGCATAGGGGGAATGAAAAACTGTTTTTT
CASAQGAHRGNEKLFF
>NA|NA|TRBJ1-6|TRBV6-6
TGTGCCAGCCGTGAGGATTCACCCCTCCACTTT
CASREDSPLHF
>NA|TRBD1|TRBJ2-4|TRBV5-5
TGTGCCAGCAGCCCGGGGGACAGGGAAAACATTCAGTACTTC
CASSPGDRENIQYF
>NA|NA|TRBJ1-3|TRBV12-3/TRBV12-4
TGTGCCAGCAGTACAGGACAGGGAAACACCATATATTTT
CASSTGQGNTIYF
>NA|TRBD1|TRBJ1-6|TRBV4-2
TGTGCCAGCAGCCAGCGGACAGGGGGGGAATCACCCCTCCACTTT
CASSQRTGGESPLHF
>NA|TRBD2|TRBJ2-1|TRBV6-1
TGTGCCAGCAGTGAACGCGGACTAGCGGGGAAGCAGTTCTTC
CASSERGLAGKQFF
>NA|TRBD1|TRBJ2-5|TRBV4-1
TGCGCCAGCAGCCCCTCGGACAGGGGGCGGGAGACCCAGTACTTC
CASSPSDRGRETQYF
>NA|NA|TRBJ2-6|TRBV18
TGTGCCAGCTCACTAGCGGATGGAGCTGGGGCCAACGTCCTGACTTTC
CASSLADGAGANVLTF
>NA|NA|TRBJ1-1|TRBV3-1/TRBV3-2
TGTGCCAGCAGCCAAGCGGGGACAAGCACTGAAGCTTTCTTT
CASSQAGTSTEAFF
>NA|NA|TRBJ1-4|TRBV6-6
TGTGCCAGCGGAGGACAGCAAAATGAAAAACTGTTTTTT
CASGGQQNEKLFF
>once|TRBD1|TRBJ1-1|TRBV19
TGTGCCAGTAGTACAAGGGGCGACAGGGATTCTGAAGCTTTCTTT
CASSTRGDRDSEAFF
>NA|TRBD1|TRBJ2-5|TRBV9
TGTGCCAGCAGAGGACAGGGGTCGGGATTAGAGACCCAGTACTTC
CASRGQGSGLETQYF
>NA|TRBD1|TRBJ2-7|TRBV27
TGTGCCAGCAGTTTGACAGGGCAATACGAGCAGTACTTC
CASSLTGQYEQYF
>NA|NA|TRBJ1-1|TRBV18
TGTGCCAGCTCACCCCGACTCCCGATGAACACTGAAGCTTTCTTT
CASSPRLPMNTEAFF
>NA|TRBD2|TRBJ2-1|TRBV9
TGTGCCAGCAGCGCTCGACTAGCGTCCTACAATGAGCAGTTCTTC
CASSARLASYNEQFF
>NA|TRBD2|TRBJ2-2|TRBV5-4
TGTGCCAGCAGCTTGGGGGGACTAGCGGGGAACACCGGGGAGCTGTTTTTT
CASSLGGLAGNTGELFF
>NA|NA|TRBJ1-1|TRBV12-3/TRBV12-4
TGTGCCAGCACCTTGGACACGAACACTGAAGCTTTCTTT
CASTLDTNTEAFF
>NA|TRBD1|TRBJ1-1|TRBV5-1
TGCGCCAGCAGCGCGGGGACAGGGGGCTTCATAGTGAACACTGAAGCTTTCTTT
CASSAGTGGFIVNTEAFF
>few|NA|TRBJ2-1|TRBV12-5
TGTGCTAGTGGCAAGGACTCGTCTGGGAATGAGCAGTTCTTC
CASGKDSSGNEQFF
>NA|NA|TRBJ1-3|TRBV6-6
TGTGCCAGCAGTCATCCGGTCTCTGGAAACACCATATATTTT
CASSHPVSGNTIYF
>NA|TRBD1|TRBJ1-1|TRBV7-9
TGTGCCAGCAGCGACGGACAGGGAGGCTCCACTGAAGCTTTCTTT
CASSDGQGGSTEAFF
>NA|TRBD1|TRBJ1-2|TRBV5-4
TGTGCCAGCCGTGACAGGGGTAACTATGGCTACACCTTC
CASRDRGNYGYTF
>NA|NA|TRBJ1-6|TRBV3-1/TRBV3-2
TGTGCCAGCAGCCTCCGGGATCCGGGAGAATCACCCCTCCACTTT
CASSLRDPGESPLHF
>NA|NA|TRBJ1-1|TRBV28
TGTGCCAGCAGTTTAGGAGGACAGACCAACACTGAAGCTTTCTTT
CASSLGGQTNTEAFF
>NA|NA|TRBJ2-7|TRBV2
TGTGCCAGCAACGGCGAGCAGTACTTC
CASNGEQYF
>few|NA|TRBJ2-3|TRBV5-4
TGTGCCACAGGGCGGCGAGGAGATACGCAGTATTTT
CATGRRGDTQYF
>NA|NA|TRBJ1-5|TRBV21-1
TGTGCCAGCAGCAAAATCAGGGGGAAGGAGCCCCAGCATTTT
CASSKIRGKEPQHF
>NA|TRBD2|TRBJ2-1|TRBV10-3
TGTGCCATCAGTGAGAGACTAGCGGGGGGGTCCTACAATGAGCAGTTCTTC
CAISERLAGGSYNEQFF
>NA|NA|TRBJ2-3|TRBV12-5
TGTGCTAGTGGTTCCCTCCGGAGAACAGATACGCAGTATTTT
CASGSLRRTDTQYF
>NA|TRBD1|TRBJ2-7|TRBV5-1
TGCGCCAGCAGCTTGGGAGGGACAGGGCTCAACGAGCAGTACTTC
CASSLGGTGLNEQYF
>NA|NA|TRBJ1-1|TRBV7-9
TGTGCCAGCAGCACAGACAGGAACACTGAAGCTTTCTTT
CASSTDRNTEAFF
>NA|NA|TRBJ1-6|TRBV9
TGTGCCAGCGCCCGGGGGGAACCAACGGCACCCCTCCACTTT
CASARGEPTAPLHF
>NA|NA|TRBJ2-1|TRBV9
TGTGCCAGCAGCGTAAGTCCTAGTCTCTCCGATGAGCAGTTCTTC
CASSVSPSLSDEQFF